This TCR beta chain is drawn from a study of beta chain features in type 1 diabetes. With regard to this clone: What it binds is not known.

V shed 2 bases and J shed 4 bases, with 15 bases lying between them. The germline CDR1 and CDR2 sequences are MDHEN and SYDVKM. The CDR3 contains 16 residues. Every isolated RNA sample was fully reverse transcribed, so sequencing captured expressed TCRB transcripts. Sequenced naive, central memory and regulatory T cell samples produced an average of about 3.6 million reads. TCRdb's copy holds only in-frame clones and misses some; the assay was immunoSEQ multiplex PCR. The data show 150,000 to 200,000 clones, 7% to 9% seen once. Study-level findings and limits: Cells that show high TCR expression could be over-represented by cDNA sequencing. For type 1 diabetes patients, VDJ junctions showed fewer insertions and more deletions. Shortening of TCRB CDR3s, moderate but significant, appeared in all four CD4+ subsets of Type 1 diabetes patients. The similarity of naive, central memory and Treg TCRB repertoires appeared greater among patients than among healthy donors.

V is TRBV28 and J is TRBJ1-5; tentative D call: TRBD1 (5 bases). The TCR originated in a man aged 18 to 29 with type 1 diabetes. Sequencing was performed on central memory CD4+ T cells from blood. CDR3: CASSLPQGGDNQPQHF. The CDR3 DNA sequence: TGTGCCAGCAGTTTACCCCAGGGTGGGGATAATCAGCCCCAGCATTTT.